This is a list of T cell receptor beta chains from one sample in a study of Ad26.COV2.S vaccination and SARS-CoV-2 variants. The protocol was immunoSEQ multiplex PCR, while the TCRdb copy is restricted to in-frame clones and leaves out a portion. The data hold about half a million clones, with 80% to 90% observed a single time. This specimen was peripheral blood, taken in a trial of Ad26.COV2.S vaccine versus placebo. These receptor sequences come from a person aged 18-65 years who received the Ad26.COV2.S COVID-19 vaccine or a placebo. The CDR3 runs from the conserved cysteine through the conserved F or W. The D gene is left open where the match is weak. The size entry is marked missing in some rows and otherwise reads once, few, many or a size class.

CDR3 length,V gene,J gene,clone size,D gene,CDR3 DNA,CDR3 protein
12,TRBV2,TRBJ2-5,.,.,TGTGCCAGCAGTGTAAGGTGGGAGACCCAGTACTTC,CASSVRWETQYF
12,TRBV28,TRBJ1-1,.,.,TGTGCCAGCAGTCCTACTTGGACTGAAGCTTTCTTT,CASSPTWTEAFF
18,TRBV5-1,TRBJ2-7,.,TRBD2,TGCGCCAGCAGCTTGGTGGGTAGCGGGATCTCGGGCCTCTACGAGCAGTACTTC,CASSLVGSGISGLYEQYF
16,TRBV21-1,TRBJ1-5,few,.,TGTGCCAGCAGCAAAGAGGGGGGGTATAGCAATCAGCCCCAGCATTTT,CASSKEGGYSNQPQHF
15,TRBV15,TRBJ2-3,.,TRBD2,TGTGCCACCAGCATTAGCGGGACCGGCACAGATACGCAGTATTTT,CATSISGTGTDTQYF
15,TRBV9,TRBJ2-3,.,.,TGTGCCAGCAGCGTAAGTCACGGGAGCACAGATACGCAGTATTTT,CASSVSHGSTDTQYF
17,TRBV5-4,TRBJ2-1,.,TRBD2,TGTGCCAGCAGCTTAAAAATTCTAGCGGGAGTTCCCAATGAGCAGTTCTTC,CASSLKILAGVPNEQFF
12,TRBV28,TRBJ2-7,.,.,TGTGCCAGCACCTTAGACAGGAAGGAGCAGTACTTC,CASTLDRKEQYF
13,TRBV27,TRBJ1-1,.,.,TGTGCCACCAGAAAGGCGGGGGGCACTGAAGCTTTCTTT,CATRKAGGTEAFF
17,TRBV4-3,TRBJ2-5,.,.,TGCGCCAGCAGCCAAGTTGGAGGGGGCCTGGGTTTGGAGACCCAGTACTTC,CASSQVGGGLGLETQYF
14,TRBV15,TRBJ2-1,.,TRBD1,TGTGCCACCAGCGAATGGGACAGAGGGAATGAGCAGTTCTTC,CATSEWDRGNEQFF
14,TRBV4-1,TRBJ1-2,once,.,TGCGCCAGCAGCCAAGGGACGGGTAACTATGGCTACACCTTC,CASSQGTGNYGYTF
12,TRBV19,TRBJ1-1,.,.,TGTGCCAGTAGCATCCGGGGATTTGAAGCTTTCTTT,CASSIRGFEAFF
17,TRBV4-3,TRBJ2-1,once,.,TGCGCCAGCAGCCAAGACTCGCCGCAGAGGTGCCACAATGAGCAGTTCTTC,CASSQDSPQRCHNEQFF
14,TRBV25-1,TRBJ2-7,.,.,TGTGCCAGCAGTGGCAGGGCCAGCTCCTACGAGCAGTACTTC,CASSGRASSYEQYF
14,TRBV18,TRBJ1-1,.,.,TGTGCCAGCTCTTTCCAGGGGACGAACACTGAAGCTTTCTTT,CASSFQGTNTEAFF
13,TRBV5-4,TRBJ1-1,.,.,TGTGCCAGCAGCTTGAGCGTGAACACTGAAGCTTTCTTT,CASSLSVNTEAFF
11,TRBV7-2,TRBJ1-1,.,.,TGTGCCAGCAGCTTGTTGACTGAAGCTTTCTTT,CASSLLTEAFF
15,TRBV14,TRBJ1-2,.,.,TGTGCCAGCAGCCAAGTTACAGGGTCTAACTATGGCTACACCTTC,CASSQVTGSNYGYTF
18,TRBV27,TRBJ2-7,.,.,TGTGCCAGCAGTCCCTTACCCGTCACAGGCCTGCCCTCCTACGAGCAGTACTTC,CASSPLPVTGLPSYEQYF
16,TRBV10-1,TRBJ2-1,.,TRBD2,TGCGCCACCTCTCGGACTAGCGGGAGCCTGAGCGGTGAGCAGTTCTTC,CATSRTSGSLSGEQFF
13,TRBV5-6,TRBJ2-1,.,.,TGTGCCAGCAGCTTGAGCGGGTACAATGAGCAGTTCTTC,CASSLSGYNEQFF
15,TRBV18,TRBJ2-6,few,.,TGTGCCAGCTCACCACAGGGGGCTGGGGCCAACGTCCTGACTTTC,CASSPQGAGANVLTF
12,TRBV29-1,TRBJ1-2,.,.,TGCAGCGTTGATGGTAGGAACTATGGCTACACCTTC,CSVDGRNYGYTF
15,TRBV6-5,TRBJ2-7,.,.,TGTGCCAGCAGTTACTCGAGGGCAGGGGCTGGCGAGCAGTACTTC,CASSYSRAGAGEQYF
14,TRBV5-1,TRBJ1-2,.,TRBD1,TGCGCCAGCAGCCGGGACAGATATAACTATGGCTACACCTTC,CASSRDRYNYGYTF
14,TRBV21-1,TRBJ1-4,once,.,TGTGCCAGCAAGGACAGGGGGCGACAGGAAAAACTGTTTTTT,CASKDRGRQEKLFF
16,TRBV13,TRBJ1-2,few,TRBD1,TGTGCCAGCAGCTTTCGAGTCCAGGGGGTACGTTATGGCTACACCTTC,CASSFRVQGVRYGYTF
16,TRBV7-9,TRBJ2-1,once,.,TGTGCCAGCAGCTGGGGGGTGAAAACGGCAGGGGATGAGCAGTTCTTC,CASSWGVKTAGDEQFF
13,TRBV2,TRBJ1-3,.,.,TGTGCCAGCAGTGTAGACTCTGGAAACACCATATATTTT,CASSVDSGNTIYF
15,TRBV19,TRBJ2-3,.,TRBD2,TGTGCCAGCCATCCCGCGGGACTAGCCACAGATACGCAGTATTTT,CASHPAGLATDTQYF
14,TRBV27,TRBJ2-5,.,TRBD2,TGTGCCAGCAGTTTTGGAGCGGGGGCCGAGACCCAGTACTTC,CASSFGAGAETQYF
14,TRBV6-2/TRBV6-3,TRBJ1-5,.,TRBD1,TGTGCCAGCAGCGGACAGGGCTACAATCAGCCCCAGCATTTT,CASSGQGYNQPQHF
14,TRBV20-1,TRBJ2-1,few,.,TGCAGTGCTAGTCGGGGATTCTCCTACAATGAGCAGTTCTTC,CSASRGFSYNEQFF
14,TRBV27,TRBJ1-2,once,.,TGTGCCAGCAAGGCCAGGGGACGGGACTATGGCTACACCTTC,CASKARGRDYGYTF
14,TRBV3-1/TRBV3-2,TRBJ2-7,.,.,TGTGCCAGCAGCCAAGGGAGAATTGAGCTCGAGCAGTACTTC,CASSQGRIELEQYF
15,TRBV18,TRBJ1-4,once,.,TGTGCCAGCTCACCAGGGGCCAGTCCTTCCGAAAAACTGTTTTTT,CASSPGASPSEKLFF
23,TRBV3-1/TRBV3-2,TRBJ2-2,.,TRBD2,TGTGCCAGCAGCCAAGTAGCAGGAACGGCTAGGCGGGAGGGCCGTAGAGACACCGGGGAGCTGTTTTTT,CASSQVAGTARREGRRDTGELFF
13,TRBV24-1,TRBJ1-2,.,.,TGTGCCACCAGCAAGATGGAGGGCTATGGCTACACCTTC,CATSKMEGYGYTF